The 20 T cell receptor beta chains given below trace back to one sample, sequenced in a study of blood T cell repertoires in COVID-19. The assay was immunoSEQ multiplex PCR, and TCRdb's table has in-frame clones only and misses some. The sample has about 220,000 clones, about nine tenths seen once. The sample was PBMCs or T cells enriched from blood (not recorded which). The receptors here all came from a middle-aged woman with acute COVID-19.

The table lists this clone with a count of one. The chain links TRBV24-1 to TRBJ2-1, with 7 nucleotides matching TRBD1. CDR1 and CDR2 (germline): KGHDR, SFDVKD. V shed 0 bases, J shed 8 bases, and the junction held 6 bases outside the gene matches. The CDR3 has 15 residues. CDR3 DNA: TGTGCCACCAGTGATTTGCCGACAGGGTCGGATGAGCAGTTCTTC. It specifies CATSDLPTGSDEQFF.

For this clone: Other DNA sequences in this specimen translate into the identical CDR3. The chain carries TRBV7-3 and TRBJ1-1; no reliable D call. Trimming took off 1 base at V and 1 base at J, with 4 bases between the two ends. From germline, CDR1 is SGHTA and CDR2 FQGTGA. This CDR3 is 13 amino acids long. The CDR3 DNA sequence: TGTGCCAGCAGCTTAAACAGGAACACTGAAGCTTTCTTT. Protein sequence: CASSLNRNTEAFF. The full variable domain, with the rest looked up from reference TRBV7-3 and TRBJ1-1, is GAGVSQTPSNKVTEKGKYVELRCDPISGHTALYWYRQSLGQGPEFLIYFQGTGAADDSGLPNDRFFAVRPEGSVSTLKIQRTERGDSAVYLCASSLNRNTEAFFGQGTRLTVV.

V is TRBV18 and J is TRBJ1-3, with D possibly being TRBD1 (5 bases). Between the trimmed V and J ends, which lost 5 bases and 4 bases, there was a span of 15 bases. This CDR3 spans 15 amino acids. Germline CDR1 and CDR2: KGHSH and LQKENI. This CDR3 is CASSLDQGPGNTIYF. The DNA of the CDR3 is TGTGCCAGCTCATTGGACCAGGGTCCAGGAAACACCATATATTTT.

V usage is TRBV14 and J usage is TRBJ1-2, with D possibly matching TRBD1 (5 bases). The V end lost 1 base, the J end lost 3 bases, and 12 bases lay between the germline ends. CDR1 is SGHDN and CDR2 is FVKESK in the germline V gene. CDR3 length: 15 amino acids. The CDR3 nucleotides are TGTGCCAGCAGCCAAGGCCGCAGGGCGCACTATGGCTACACCTTC. Its translation: CASSQGRRAHYGYTF.

The rearrangement uses TRBV3-1 (or the pseudogene TRBV3-2) and TRBJ2-6, with D possibly TRBD2 on 5 matching bases. CDR3 length: 16 residues. V lost 3 bases, J lost 2 bases, and 11 bases lay in between. Germline V lookup: CDR1 LGHDT, CDR2 YNNKEL (reference sequence). The CDR3 reads CASSQEPGTGANVLTF. In DNA form, the CDR3 reads TGTGCCAGCAGCCAGGAGCCGGGGACTGGGGCCAACGTCCTGACTTTC.

This chain uses TRBV11-2 with TRBJ1-4; 7 positions match TRBD1. CDR1 is SGHAT, CDR2 FQNNGV, per germline. V lost 4 bases and J lost 4; bases outside the gene matches: 9. The CDR3 runs to 16 residues. CDR3 bases: TGTGCCAGCAGCTCCCCCCCGGGACAGAGTAATGAAAAACTGTTTTTT. The encoded protein is CASSSPPGQSNEKLFF.

V usage is TRBV7-2 and J usage is TRBJ2-3, with unresolved D. The CDR3 loop spans 12 amino acids. V lost 4 bases and J lost 2, with 4 bases in between. The germline V gene has CDR1 SGHTA and CDR2 FQGNSA. CDR3 amino acids: CASSSYTDTQYF. The CDR3 DNA reads TGTGCCAGCAGCTCGTACACAGATACGCAGTATTTT.

V is TRBV24-1 and J is TRBJ1-5; 9 nucleotides line up with TRBD1. Germline V lookup: CDR1 KGHDR, CDR2 SFDVKD. The J segment lost 7 bases and the V segment lost 6 bases, leaving 15 bases of the junction unmatched. The CDR3 has 17 amino acids. The CDR3 nucleotides read TGTGCCACCAGTTTAGGGGACAGGGAGTTTCTCCAACAGCCCCAGCATTTT. The encoded protein is CATSLGDREFLQQPQHF.

The rearrangement joins TRBV29-1 to TRBJ1-2, with D maybe TRBD1 (5 bases). V lost 4 bases to trimming and J lost 8 bases, with 14 bases between them. Germline loops: CDR1 SQVTM, CDR2 ANQGSEA. This CDR3 region has 12 residues. CDR3 DNA: TGCAGCGTTGTAGAGGGGAGTAGGGGCTACACCTTC. Its protein product is CSVVEGSRGYTF.

V usage is TRBV7-3 and J usage is TRBJ2-4, with TRBD1 matching 8 bases. V lost 1 base and J lost 2; bases outside the gene matches: 10. The CDR3 has 18 residues. Per the germline V gene, CDR1 is SGHTA and CDR2 is FQGTGA. In nucleotides, the CDR3 is TGTGCCAGCAGCTTAAATAATGCAGGGGGCTTCCCCAAAAACATTCAGTACTTC. Its protein product is CASSLNNAGGFPKNIQYF.

This clone occurred a few times. This sequence joins TRBV4-1 and TRBJ1-4; a possible D gene is TRBD1 (5 bases). The CDR3 is 15 residues long. The germline CDR1 and CDR2 sequences are MGHRA and YSYEKL. Trimming removed 1 base from V and 11 bases from J, with 17 bases in between. DNA of the CDR3: TGCGCCAGCAGCCAAGTTGTGGCAGGGTCCTTCAAACTGTTTTTT. The encoded protein is CASSQVVAGSFKLFF.

J is TRBJ2-1 and V is TRBV3-1 (or the pseudogene TRBV3-2); TRBD1 agrees at 10 bases. This CDR3 is 15 amino acids long. V shed 6 bases and J 6 bases; nucleotides not matched to a gene: 8. The germline gives CDR1 LGHDT, CDR2 YNNKEL (reference sequence). The CDR3 protein is CASSPDRGLINEQFF. The CDR3 bases are TGTGCCAGCAGTCCCGACAGGGGGCTCATCAATGAGCAGTTCTTC.

Details on this clone: Other DNA sequences of this sample code for an identical CDR3. The V gene is TRBV27, the J gene TRBJ1-2; D not resolved. Trimming cost V 3 bases and J 4 bases, with 12 bases left between them. This CDR3 contains 14 residues. Germline V CDR1 and CDR2: MNHEY, SMNVEV (reference sequence). The CDR3 DNA is TGTGCCAGCAGTTTGTCGGGAGGGTTCTATGGCTACACCTTC. This codes for CASSLSGGFYGYTF.

The genes are TRBV3-1 (or the pseudogene TRBV3-2) and TRBJ2-5; 13 nucleotides line up with TRBD2. V trimming: 4 bases; J trimming: 7 bases; junction bases outside the gene matches: 6. Per germline, CDR1 LGHDT and CDR2 YNNKEL (reference sequence). This CDR3 is 15 amino acids long. CDR3 region: CASSPGLAGLGTQYF. CDR3 in DNA: TGTGCCAGCAGCCCGGGACTAGCGGGGCTAGGGACCCAGTACTTC.

This clone occurred a few times. The chain has TRBV3-1 (or the pseudogene TRBV3-2) and TRBJ1-1, with 10 nucleotides matching TRBD1. V dropped 4 bases and J dropped 8; count of bases not matched to a gene: 7. CDR3 length: 14 amino acids. Germline values: CDR1 LGHDT, CDR2 YNNKEL (reference sequence). CDR3 amino acids: CASSRNLDRGEAFF. DNA of the CDR3: TGTGCCAGCAGCCGGAATCTGGACAGGGGGGAAGCTTTCTTT.

The J gene is TRBJ1-1, the V gene TRBV19; maybe TRBD1 (5 bases). CDR3 length: 15 residues. Germline loops: CDR1 LNHDA, CDR2 SQIVND (reference sequence). V dropped 5 bases and J dropped 0 bases, with 13 bases sitting between them. CDR3 DNA sequence: TGTGCCAGTAGTGTCGTGACAGCCTTGAACACTGAAGCTTTCTTT. Translated, it gives CASSVVTALNTEAFF.

The chain has TRBV24-1 and TRBJ2-1; tentatively, D is TRBD2 (5 bases). The CDR3 is 14 residues long. From germline, CDR1 is KGHDR and CDR2 SFDVKD. Deletions cut 0 bases from V and 9 bases from J, with 11 bases between. The CDR3 sequence: CATSDLRGIGEQFF. CDR3 DNA: TGTGCCACCAGTGATTTGCGGGGTATCGGTGAGCAGTTCTTC.

V is TRBV30 and J is TRBJ1-1, with D possibly being TRBD1 (5 bases). Trimming pared 8 bases from V and 8 bases from J, leaving 12 bases between. CDR1 and CDR2 (germline): GTSNPN, SVGIG (reference sequence). The CDR3 is 10 residues long. CDR3 nucleotide sequence: TGTGCCGGAGACAGTTGGGAAGCTTTCTTT. Translating it yields CAGDSWEAFF.

This chain uses TRBV6-5 with TRBJ2-7, with 8 bases that match TRBD1. The CDR3 has 14 residues. Trimming at V came to 6 bases and at J to 5 bases, leaving 9 bases not matched to a gene. Germline-derived CDR1 and CDR2 are MNHEY and SVGAGI. In DNA, the CDR3 is TGTGCCAGCAGACACGACAGGGGATCCCACGAGCAGTACTTC. Residues: CASRHDRGSHEQYF.

This clone has more than one count but fewer than ten. The chain employs TRBV2 and TRBJ1-2, with D maybe TRBD1 (5 bases). The CDR3 length is 14 residues. V gave up 6 bases and J gave up 4 bases, with 15 bases separating them. Per germline, CDR1 SNHLY and CDR2 FYNNEI. In DNA, the CDR3 is TGTGCCAGCAGGGATGACAGTTTACGCTATGGCTACACCTTC. It yields the protein CASRDDSLRYGYTF.